These T cell receptor beta chains were read from a single sample in a study of blood T cell repertoires in COVID-19. Clones were sequenced by immunoSEQ multiplex PCR, and TCRdb holds only the in-frame ones, with some missing. The sample records roughly 190,000 clones, approximately 90% being singletons. Sequencing was done on a sample of peripheral blood. These receptors all come from a woman older than 75 in a cohort sampled during active or convalescent COVID-19. Each CDR3 is given with its conserved first and last residue. D genes are given only for firm matches. The listing skips clone size in some rows; elsewhere it reads once, few, many or a size class.

j_call clone_size d_call v_call cdr3_nt cdr3_aa
TRBJ1-1 . TRBD1 TRBV6-4 TGTGCCAGCAGTGTAGGACAGGGGCTCTCGAACACTGAAGCTTTCTTT CASSVGQGLSNTEAFF
TRBJ2-3 . TRBD2 TRBV19 TGTGCCAGTAGATCCGGGACTAGCGGAAATACGCAGTATTTT CASRSGTSGNTQYF
TRBJ2-3 . . TRBV6-4 TGTGCCAGCAGTGAGACCTTGGAGGGGACAGATACGCAGTATTTT CASSETLEGTDTQYF
TRBJ1-6 . . TRBV28 TGTGCCAGCAGCCCCCTGGCGGGGAATAATTCACCCCTCCACTTT CASSPLAGNNSPLHF
TRBJ1-1 once TRBD1 TRBV11-2 TGTGCCAGCAGCTGGACAGGGAACACTGAAGCTTTCTTT CASSWTGNTEAFF
TRBJ1-2 few TRBD1 TRBV6-5 TGTGCCAGCACCCGACAGGGCTCTGGCTACACCTTC CASTRQGSGYTF
TRBJ2-2 . . TRBV10-3 TGTGCCATCTCGCACCTGGGACTTTTAGCGAACACCGGGGAGCTGTTTTTT CAISHLGLLANTGELFF
TRBJ2-1 . TRBD2 TRBV24-1 TGTGCCACCAGTGATTTGAATTGGCGGGGGGGCGGATACAATGAGCAGTTCTTC CATSDLNWRGGGYNEQFF
TRBJ1-6 . . TRBV4-1 TGCGCCAGCAGCCATCCGGGAGAAGATAATTCACCCCTCCACTTT CASSHPGEDNSPLHF
TRBJ2-2 . . TRBV9 TGTGCCAGCAGCCCGGTATACACCGGGGAGCTGTTTTTT CASSPVYTGELFF
TRBJ2-3 . TRBD2 TRBV7-2 TGTGCCAGCAGCTTAATGGGACTACGACGGAGTCTCCATCCGTATTTT CASSLMGLRRSLHPYF
TRBJ2-3 . . TRBV6-5 TGTGCCAGCAGTATCAGGGGGGCCCCAGATACGCAGTATTTT CASSIRGAPDTQYF
TRBJ1-2 . TRBD1 TRBV24-1 TGTGCCACCAGTGGCCTTTCCGGGACAGACTATGGCTACACCTTC CATSGLSGTDYGYTF
TRBJ1-6 . . TRBV5-6 TGTGCCAGCAGCCCCGGCGGGGGCCCCAGGCCCCTCCACTTT CASSPGGGPRPLHF
TRBJ1-2 . . TRBV10-2 TGCGCCAGCAGTTTAGGACGCCCTCGGGAGTATGGCTACACCTTC CASSLGRPREYGYTF
TRBJ2-1 . TRBD2 TRBV4-1 TGCGCCAGCAGCCAAGGGGCTAGCGGGAGTTCGGGTGAGCAGTTCTTC CASSQGASGSSGEQFF
TRBJ1-2 once TRBD1 TRBV5-1 TGCGCCAGCAGTACAGGGGGCACGGGCTATGGCTACACCTTC CASSTGGTGYGYTF
TRBJ2-7 . . TRBV7-8 TGTGCCAGCAGCTTAGTTACAGGATCCTTGGCCTACGAGCAGTACTTC CASSLVTGSLAYEQYF
TRBJ1-3 once . TRBV2 TGTGCCAGCAGTGAAAGGCAGGGTATAAGTAACACCATATATTTT CASSERQGISNTIYF
TRBJ2-2 . . TRBV11-3 TGTGCCAGCAGCTTAGACGGGACTCAAACAGGGGAGCTGTTTTTT CASSLDGTQTGELFF
TRBJ2-4 . . TRBV7-8 TGTGCCAGCAGCTTAGTGCTAGCAGGCATTCAGTACTTC CASSLVLAGIQYF
TRBJ1-2 . . TRBV5-6 TGTGCCAGCAGCTTGGAAGGGGGACGGTTCTATGGCTACACCTTC CASSLEGGRFYGYTF
TRBJ1-2 . . TRBV2 TGTGCCAGCAGTGCCGCCCCGCTGGGCGGCTACACCTTC CASSAAPLGGYTF
TRBJ2-3 . TRBD2 TRBV7-6 TGTGCCAGCAGCTTAGTCCTAGCGGGAGGGGCCGATACGCAGTATTTT CASSLVLAGGADTQYF
TRBJ2-7 once . TRBV9 TGTGCCAGCAGCGGACTGCTGGGCTACGAGCAGTACTTC CASSGLLGYEQYF
TRBJ1-4 . . TRBV6-6 TGTGCCAGCAGTCACGATGGGGGGATTCTTAATGAAAAACTGTTTTTT CASSHDGGILNEKLFF
TRBJ1-6 . . TRBV10-2 TGCGCCAGCACTGGCGGAAGAAATTCACCCCTCCACTTT CASTGGRNSPLHF
TRBJ1-3 . . TRBV2 TGTGCCAGCAGACAGCGACTATCTGGAAACACCATATATTTT CASRQRLSGNTIYF
TRBJ1-6 . . TRBV30 TGTGCCTGGAGTGCGAGGCTTGGTGATTCACCCCTCCACTTT CAWSARLGDSPLHF
TRBJ1-1 . TRBD1 TRBV19 TGTGCCAGTAGGGTGACCGAGACAGGGTTCGGTGAAGCTTTCTTT CASRVTETGFGEAFF
TRBJ2-1 few TRBD2 TRBV5-1 TGCGCCAGCAGTTGGGGAGGGGACAATGAGCAGTTCTTC CASSWGGDNEQFF
TRBJ1-6 few TRBD1 TRBV9 TGTGCCAGCAGCGGCGAGGGGGCCCGCGGTTCACCCCTCCACTTT CASSGEGARGSPLHF
TRBJ1-6 . TRBD1 TRBV15 TGTGCCACCAGCGGGACAGCTGATAATTCACCCCTCCACTTT CATSGTADNSPLHF
TRBJ1-4 . TRBD1 TRBV30 TGTGCCTGGAGTGGCACAGGGGGCTTAAACAAAAAACTGTTTTTT CAWSGTGGLNKKLFF
TRBJ2-1 . TRBD1 TRBV7-9 TGTGCCAGCAGCCCGACCCGACAGGGGCTTTACAATGAGCAGTTCTTC CASSPTRQGLYNEQFF
TRBJ2-3 once . TRBV11-2 TGTGCCAGCAGGCGGGACAGCAACGAAGATACGCAGTATTTT CASRRDSNEDTQYF
TRBJ1-1 . . TRBV3-1/TRBV3-2 TGTGCCAGCAGCCAATCTTATGGAGGTGAAGCTTTCTTT CASSQSYGGEAFF
TRBJ2-2 . TRBD2 TRBV18 TGTGCCAGCTCACCAGGGAGACTAGCGGGATACGGGGAGCTGTTTTTT CASSPGRLAGYGELFF
TRBJ1-1 . TRBD1 TRBV7-2 TGTGCCAGCAGCTCGCAGGGGGTCTCAACTGAAGCTTTCTTT CASSSQGVSTEAFF
TRBJ2-2 once . TRBV5-1 TGCGCCAGCAGCTTGGGGGGGCCGAGCACCGGGGAGCTGTTTTTT CASSLGGPSTGELFF
TRBJ2-2 . . TRBV5-4 TGTGCCAGCAGCTATAACGGACAGAATAGGGAGCTGTTTTTT CASSYNGQNRELFF
TRBJ1-5 . TRBD1 TRBV18 TGTGCCAGCTCACCACTTAGACAGGGTGGGAATCAGCCCCAGCATTTT CASSPLRQGGNQPQHF
TRBJ2-5 . TRBD1 TRBV10-1 TGCGCCAGCAGTAAAAACAGGGGAGAGACCCAGTACTTC CASSKNRGETQYF
TRBJ1-1 . . TRBV6-5 TGTGCCAGCAGTTATGGTAGGAGAACCACTGAAGCTTTCTTT CASSYGRRTTEAFF
TRBJ2-1 few TRBD2 TRBV7-2 TGTGCCAGCAGCTTAGCGTTTACTAGCGGGGGGGCCGCTCCTGAGCAGTTCTTC CASSLAFTSGGAAPEQFF
TRBJ2-4 . . TRBV19 TGTGCCAGTAGCTCAGGGGTTGGAGGCTTAACCAAAAACATTCAGTACTTC CASSSGVGGLTKNIQYF
TRBJ2-5 . TRBD1 TRBV4-1 TGCGCCAGCAGCCAAGATCGGGGGACAGGGTATGAGACCCAGTACTTC CASSQDRGTGYETQYF
TRBJ2-3 . TRBD1 TRBV18 TGTGCCAGCTCACCACTGAGGGGGCGCGGAGAAGATACGCAGTATTTT CASSPLRGRGEDTQYF
TRBJ1-6 . TRBD1 TRBV2 TGTGCCAGCAGTCTCGTCGGACAGGGGGATTCACCCCTCCACTTT CASSLVGQGDSPLHF
TRBJ1-3 . . TRBV4-1 TGCGCCAGCAGCACTCTGGGGCTAGGTGGAAACACCATATATTTT CASSTLGLGGNTIYF
TRBJ1-5 once TRBD1 TRBV30 TGTGCCTGGAGTGATTGGGACAGGGGGCTTGGGCAGCCCCAGCATTTT CAWSDWDRGLGQPQHF
TRBJ2-1 . . TRBV6-2/TRBV6-3 TGTGCCAGCAGTCTCTTAGCGGAGGGCAACTACAATGAGCAGTTCTTC CASSLLAEGNYNEQFF
TRBJ2-7 few TRBD1 TRBV6-5 TGTGCCAGCAGGGACAGGGACAGGGGCTACGAGCAGTACTTC CASRDRDRGYEQYF